The 27 T cell receptor beta chains below come from one sample, sequenced in a study of blood T cell repertoires in COVID-19. Some clones are missing from TCRdb's copy, which holds only in-frame ones; the method was immunoSEQ multiplex PCR. Here the sample spans about 180,000 clones, approximately 85% being singletons. The source material was PBMCs or T cells enriched from blood (not recorded which). These receptors all come from a woman aged 25 to 39 who had recovered from COVID-19.

The gene calls are TRBV7-6 and TRBJ2-1; D perhaps matches TRBD2 (6 bases). V was cut by 5 bases and J by 4 bases, with 15 bases left in between. Germline lookup yields CDR1 SGHVS and CDR2 FNYEAQ. The CDR3 contains 15 residues. CDR3 DNA sequence: TGTGCCAGCAGCCCCGGGACCGGAGGGTACAATGAGCAGTTCTTC. Protein sequence: CASSPGTGGYNEQFF.

The V call is TRBV25-1, the J call TRBJ1-2, with D maybe TRBD1 (5 bases). The CDR3 length is 14 residues. V was clipped by 5 bases and J by 2 bases, with 12 bases between them. Looked up from germline, CDR1 is MGHDK and CDR2 is SYGVNS. CDR3 in amino acids: CASSLGPTNYGYTF. CDR3 nucleotides: TGTGCCAGCAGTCTGGGGCCCACCAACTATGGCTACACCTTC.

The rearrangement joins TRBV6-6 to TRBJ2-7, with a tentative D call TRBD2 (6 bases). V shed 0 bases and J shed 7 bases, with 13 bases lying between them. In germline, CDR1 is MNHNY, CDR2 SVGAGI (reference sequence). The CDR3 totals 14 residues. Here the CDR3 DNA reads TGTGCCAGCAGTTACTCGGAGGGAGGCCGGGAGCAGTACTTC. Translation: CASSYSEGGREQYF.

This chain connects TRBV28 to TRBJ1-6; perhaps TRBD1 as D (6 bases). The V gene lost 6 bases and the J gene lost 5 bases, with 14 bases spanning the gap. This CDR3 has 15 residues. Germline lookup yields CDR1 MDHEN and CDR2 SYDVKM. CDR3 sequence: CASSDSGQNNSPLHF. CDR3 DNA sequence: TGTGCCAGCAGCGACTCGGGACAAAATAATTCACCCCTCCACTTT. Complete variable domain (other parts from reference TRBV28 and TRBJ1-6): DVKVTQSSRYLVKRTGEKVFLECVQDMDHENMFWYRQDPGLGLRLIYFSYDVKMKEKGDIPEGYSVSREKKERFSLILESASTNQTSMYLCASSDSGQNNSPLHFGNGTRLTVT.

The V and J genes are TRBV6-5 and TRBJ2-1, with 10 bases matching TRBD2. The CDR3 totals 15 residues. CDR1 is MNHEY and CDR2 is SVGAGI in the germline V gene. V lost 2 bases and J lost 9; bases outside the gene matches: 7. The CDR3 sequence: CASSYGASGSFEQFF. CDR3 nucleotide sequence: TGTGCCAGCAGTTACGGGGCTAGCGGGAGTTTTGAGCAGTTCTTC.

The chain couples TRBV28 to TRBJ2-7; D is undetermined. This CDR3 has 15 residues. Germline V gives CDR1 MDHEN, CDR2 SYDVKM. The V end lost 2 bases, the J end lost 1 base, and 12 bases lay between the germline ends. CDR3 sequence reads: CASSLRSEYSYEQYF. CDR3 bases: TGTGCCAGCAGTTTACGTTCGGAGTATTCCTACGAGCAGTACTTC.

A few counts support this clone. The rearrangement links TRBV19 to TRBJ2-7, with a possible D match to TRBD1 (6 bases). Trimming pared 3 bases from V and 6 bases from J, leaving 15 bases between. The CDR3 spans 14 residues. CDR1 and CDR2 (germline): LNHDA, SQIVND (reference sequence). This chain's CDR3 is CASSIGGEGSEQYF. In DNA, the CDR3 is TGTGCCAGTAGTATTGGGGGCGAAGGAAGCGAGCAGTACTTC. The full variable domain, rest sourced from reference TRBV19 and TRBJ2-7, is DGGITQSPKYLFRKEGQNVTLSCEQNLNHDAMYWYRQDPGQGLRLIYYSQIVNDFQKGDIAEGYSVSREKKESFPLTVTSAQKNPTAFYLCASSIGGEGSEQYFGPGTRLTVT.

The chain couples TRBV30 to TRBJ1-1, with a weak D call TRBD1 (5 bases). Germline CDR1 GTSNPN, CDR2 SVGIG (reference sequence). The CDR3 has 15 amino acids. V shed 4 bases and J shed 3 bases, with 18 bases lying between them. This CDR3 reads CAWTPPFRVYTEAFF. DNA for the CDR3: TGTGCCTGGACCCCCCCCTTCAGGGTGTACACTGAAGCTTTCTTT.

The chain has TRBV3-1 (or the pseudogene TRBV3-2) and TRBJ2-7; 9 nucleotides agree with TRBD2. The germline CDR1 and CDR2 sequences are LGHDT and YNNKEL (reference sequence). This CDR3 contains 15 residues. J lost 3 bases, V lost 1 base, and 4 bases had no gene match. The CDR3 loop is CASSQGLSGSYEQYF. DNA for the CDR3: TGTGCCAGCAGCCAAGGACTTAGCGGGAGCTACGAGCAGTACTTC.

The rearrangement uses TRBV10-3 and TRBJ2-5; 8 bases are shared with TRBD1. CDR1 is ENHRY and CDR2 is SYGVKD in the germline V gene. V dropped 3 bases and J dropped 5; count of bases not matched to a gene: 5. The CDR3 totals 14 residues. As DNA, the CDR3 is TGTGCCATCAGTGAACAGGGGGTTGTGGAGACCCAGTACTTC. This codes for CAISEQGVVETQYF.

V is TRBV28 and J is TRBJ2-1; TRBD2 agrees at 11 bases. V gave up 11 bases and J gave up 3 bases; unmatched junction bases: 6. This CDR3 spans 14 amino acids. The V gene's germline CDR1 is MDHEN and CDR2 SYDVKM. CDR3 nucleotides: TGTGCCGGTTCACTAGCGGGAGACTACAATGAGCAGTTCTTC. It codes for CAGSLAGDYNEQFF.

The chain couples TRBV5-5 to TRBJ2-7, with D perhaps matching TRBD1 (5 bases). Per germline, CDR1 SGHKS and CDR2 YYEKEE (reference sequence). The ends were cut back, 0 bases at V and 1 base at J, with 11 bases in the middle. The CDR3 consists of 15 residues. The CDR3 loop reads CASSLGDSTSYEQYF. The DNA of the CDR3 is TGTGCCAGCAGCTTGGGTGACAGTACTTCCTACGAGCAGTACTTC.

The J gene is TRBJ1-2, the V gene TRBV28; tentative D call: TRBD1 (5 bases). CDR1 is MDHEN, CDR2 SYDVKM, per germline. This CDR3 region has 13 residues. Deletions cut 2 bases from V and 4 bases from J, with 8 bases between. The CDR3 reads CASSLGGGYGYTF. The CDR3 region has the DNA TGTGCCAGCAGTTTAGGGGGAGGCTATGGCTACACCTTC.

The chain carries TRBV7-8 and TRBJ2-7; 7 bases agree with TRBD2. Germline lookup yields CDR1 SGHVS and CDR2 FQNEAQ. Trimming removed 1 base from V and 3 bases from J; junction bases left unmatched: 6. The CDR3 has 15 residues. Here the CDR3 reads CASSLEWGGGYEQYF. The CDR3, as DNA: TGTGCCAGCAGCTTAGAATGGGGGGGAGGCTACGAGCAGTACTTC. The whole variable domain, remainder taken from reference TRBV7-8 and TRBJ2-7, is GAGVSQSPRYKVAKRGQDVALRCDPISGHVSLFWYQQALGQGPEFLTYFQNEAQLDKSGLPSDRFFAERPEGSVSTLKIQRTQQEDSAVYLCASSLEWGGGYEQYFGPGTRLTVT.

The genes are TRBV6-5 and TRBJ1-5, with unresolved D. Germline CDR1 is MNHEY and CDR2 is SVGAGI. The CDR3 loop spans 16 amino acids. Trimming removed 3 bases from V and 5 bases from J, with 17 bases in between. The CDR3 region is CASSYVGWGEYQPQHF. The CDR3 nucleotides read TGTGCCAGCAGTTATGTGGGGTGGGGAGAATATCAGCCCCAGCATTTT.

The chain combines TRBV24-1 with TRBJ2-5; 9 bases are shared with TRBD2. The germline V gene has CDR1 KGHDR and CDR2 SFDVKD. V shed 0 bases, J shed 5 bases, and the junction held 12 bases outside the gene matches. The CDR3 consists of 18 residues. CDR3 region: CATSDLSRREGRRETQYF. CDR3 bases: TGTGCCACCAGTGATTTGAGTCGGCGGGAGGGCCGGAGGGAGACCCAGTACTTC.

The chain joins TRBV27 to TRBJ1-1; D possibly corresponds to TRBD1 (5 bases). Germline loops: CDR1 MNHEY, CDR2 SMNVEV (reference sequence). The V end lost 7 bases, the J end lost 3 bases, and 21 bases lay between the germline ends. The CDR3 spans 16 residues. For the CDR3, the DNA is TGTGCCAGCAACACCAAACGGGGGTTTAGGGACACTGAAGCTTTCTTT. This codes for CASNTKRGFRDTEAFF.

This sequence joins TRBV5-1 and TRBJ1-3; 9 bases align to TRBD1. Germline CDR1 SGHRS, CDR2 YFSETQ. After removal of 5 bases from V and 3 bases from J, the junction contained 6 bases not matched to a gene. The CDR3 spans 15 residues. Written as DNA, the CDR3 is TGCGCCAGCAGTATCGGACAGGGGTATGGAAACACCATATATTTT. The encoded protein is CASSIGQGYGNTIYF.

The chain recombines TRBV7-9 with TRBJ2-1; no definite D call. The CDR3 extends over 12 amino acids. V lost 4 bases and J 10 bases, leaving 11 bases between the germline ends. Germline V gene sequence: CDR1 SEHNR, CDR2 FQNEAQ (reference sequence). This CDR3 reads CASSYDTEEQFF. For the CDR3, the DNA is TGTGCCAGCAGCTATGACACGGAAGAGCAGTTCTTC.

The genes are TRBV6-5 and TRBJ1-2; D not certain. The germline V gene encodes CDR1 MNHEY and CDR2 SVGAGI. This CDR3 has 14 residues. V was trimmed by 2 bases and J by 5 bases, leaving 12 bases between them. Written as DNA, the CDR3 is TGTGCCAGCAGTTACCTCGCCGAGGTGTATGGCTACACCTTC. Protein sequence: CASSYLAEVYGYTF.

This chain links TRBV10-3 with TRBJ2-1, with 10 positions matching TRBD2. With 4 bases clipped from V and 4 bases from J, the junction kept 4 bases outside the gene matches. The germline V gene has CDR1 ENHRY and CDR2 SYGVKD. This CDR3 spans 15 amino acids. The CDR3 nucleotides are TGTGCCATCAGTGGGGAGACTAGCGGGTACAATGAGCAGTTCTTC. The encoded protein is CAISGETSGYNEQFF.

This sequence joins TRBV11-3 and TRBJ2-3, with D hard to call. The CDR3 has 16 residues. The ends were cut back, 4 bases at V and 3 bases at J, with 17 bases in the middle. Germline V gives CDR1 SGHNT, CDR2 YENEEA. CDR3 protein: CASSSTTAGLTDTQYF. The CDR3 coding sequence is TGTGCCAGCAGCTCCACCACCGCCGGGTTGACAGATACGCAGTATTTT.

The rearrangement links TRBV6-4 to TRBJ2-3; weak D call: TRBD2 (6 bases). The CDR3 loop spans 14 amino acids. CDR1 MRHNA and CDR2 SNTAGT come from the germline V gene. Between the trimmed V and J ends, which lost 4 bases and 0 bases, there was a span of 8 bases. CDR3: CASSGRGSTDTQYF. The CDR3, as DNA: TGTGCCAGCAGTGGTCGGGGGAGCACAGATACGCAGTATTTT.

V usage is TRBV4-2 and J usage is TRBJ2-7; 8 bases line up with TRBD2. CDR3 length: 17 residues. The germline CDR1 and CDR2 sequences are LGHNA and YNFKEQ. V lost 0 bases and J lost 3; bases outside the gene matches: 10. CDR3 in amino acids: CASSQERSGRVRYEQYF. CDR3 coding DNA: TGTGCCAGCAGCCAAGAAAGGTCCGGGAGGGTGCGCTACGAGCAGTACTTC.

This chain connects TRBV7-8 to TRBJ2-6; D might be TRBD1 (5 bases). Trimming took 5 bases from V and 0 from J, leaving 14 bases between them. This CDR3 region has 17 residues. CDR1 and CDR2 (germline): SGHVS, FQNEAQ. The CDR3, as DNA: TGTGCCAGCAGCCGTATTGACAGCTTCTCTGGGGCCAACGTCCTGACTTTC. Amino acids: CASSRIDSFSGANVLTF. The full variable domain, with the rest looked up from reference TRBV7-8 and TRBJ2-6, is GAGVSQSPRYKVAKRGQDVALRCDPISGHVSLFWYQQALGQGPEFLTYFQNEAQLDKSGLPSDRFFAERPEGSVSTLKIQRTQQEDSAVYLCASSRIDSFSGANVLTFGAGSRLTVL.

This clone was seen once. V gene TRBV9 combines with J gene TRBJ2-7; a weak D match, TRBD1 (6 bases). V lost 3 bases to trimming and J lost 3 bases, with 19 bases between them. The CDR3 is 16 residues long. The germline CDR1 and CDR2 sequences are SGDLS and YYNGEE. CDR3 sequence (DNA): TGTGCCAGCAGCGGGACAGTCGGCTCTAGTTACTACGAGCAGTACTTC. This codes for CASSGTVGSSYYEQYF.

V is TRBV28 and J is TRBJ1-2, with D perhaps TRBD1 (6 bases). CDR1 and CDR2 from the germline V gene are MDHEN and SYDVKM. Deletions cut 5 bases from V and 8 bases from J, with 15 bases between. The CDR3 extends over 13 amino acids. The CDR3 DNA reads TGTGCCAGCAGTGCCCGGTCAGGGGAAGGCTACACCTTC. Its protein product is CASSARSGEGYTF.